Listed below are T cell receptor beta chains from one sample, sequenced in a study of CD8 T cells in ankylosing spondylitis. From the 5' RACE reads, TCRdb called clonotypes with MiXCR, one entry per CDR3 protein. The sample holds 80,000 to 100,000 distinct CDR3 sequences, almost 8.5% seen once. Sequencing was done on a sample of blood, either unsorted or a sorted T cell fraction (not recorded which). The source is a male donor with ankylosing spondylitis or in good health (not recorded which). Each CDR3 is given with its conserved first and last residue. The D gene is left open where the match is weak. Expanded clones are given a class, and other clones once, few, many or no size at all.

j_call v_call d_call clone_size cdr3_nt cdr3_aa
TRBJ1-5 TRBV4-1 TRBD1 many TGCGCCAGCAGCCAGGACCGGGACAGCGACCTGCCCCAGCATTTT CASSQDRDSDLPQHF
TRBJ2-3 TRBV5-1 - - TGCGCCAGCAGCTTGGCCCCGGGCCAAGGGGTTTATACGCAGTATTTT CASSLAPGQGVYTQYF
TRBJ2-3 TRBV29-1 TRBD2 many TGCAGCTCCCGGACTAGCGGGGATTCCACAGATACGCAGTATTTT CSSRTSGDSTDTQYF
TRBJ2-4 TRBV29-1 - many TGCAGCGTAGGTGGATCGTGGGACATTCAGTACTTC CSVGGSWDIQYF
TRBJ2-1 TRBV25-1 - many TGTGCCAGCAGTGTCGGGGGTAGACTAAGCAATGAGCAGTTCTTC CASSVGGRLSNEQFF
TRBJ1-4 TRBV7-2 TRBD1 few TGTGCCAGCAGCTTAGCCCAGGACAGGGCGGGTGAAAAACTGTTTTTT CASSLAQDRAGEKLFF
TRBJ2-3 TRBV5-4 TRBD2 many TGTGCCAGTACTAGCGGGAAAAACGCAGATACGCAGTATTTT CASTSGKNADTQYF
TRBJ2-1 TRBV20-1 - many TGCAGTGCAACAGGACTCACAACTTACGATGAGCAGTTCTTC CSATGLTTYDEQFF
TRBJ2-1 TRBV4-3 - many TGCGCCAGCAGCCAGAAAGAAGGACGTTACAATGAGCAGTTCTTC CASSQKEGRYNEQFF
TRBJ2-7 TRBV5-1 TRBD1 many TGCGCCAGCACAAGGACAGGGGAATACGAGCAGTACTTC CASTRTGEYEQYF
TRBJ1-5 TRBV2 TRBD1 many TGTGCCAGCAGCCGGGACAGGGGGCATGGCAATCAGCCCCAGCATTTT CASSRDRGHGNQPQHF
TRBJ2-1 TRBV12-2 - many TGTGCAATCCGGGACAGGGCTTACAATGAGCAGTTCTTC CAIRDRAYNEQFF
TRBJ2-1 TRBV3-1 - many TGTGCCAGCAGCCAGTTTGGCCCCGCCAATGAGCAGTTCTTC CASSQFGPANEQFF
TRBJ2-1 TRBV20-1 TRBD1 many TGCAGTGCTAGAGGGGGACAGGGTTTCTACAATGAGCAGTTCTTC CSARGGQGFYNEQFF
TRBJ2-3 TRBV4-3 - many TGCGCCAGCAGCCAAGATTACCCCGTCCGCGCCCGCGATACGCAGTATTTT CASSQDYPVRARDTQYF
TRBJ1-2 TRBV2 TRBD1 - TGTGCCAGCACCCTAGGGGGACAGAGGAACTATGGCTACACCTTC CASTLGGQRNYGYTF
TRBJ2-1 TRBV19 - - TGTGCCAGTAGTACCCAGGGGAGAGCCTACAATGAGCAGTTCTTC CASSTQGRAYNEQFF
TRBJ1-4 TRBV7-9 - many TGTGCCAGCAGCTTGCCACATGGGGAAAAACTGTTTTTT CASSLPHGEKLFF
TRBJ2-7 TRBV15 - few TGTGCCACCAGGGATAGGAACCTCTACGAGCAGTACTTC CATRDRNLYEQYF
TRBJ2-2 TRBV5-1 - many TGCGCCAGCAGCGCGGCCCTAGTGACCGGGGAGCTGTTTTTT CASSAALVTGELFF
TRBJ2-5 TRBV4-2 - many TGTGCCAGCAGCCAAGAGGGGCAGCGTGGTCAGGAGACCCAGTACTTC CASSQEGQRGQETQYF
TRBJ2-7 TRBV29-1 TRBD2 many TGCAGCGTTGAACGACTAGCGGGGGGTAGCTACGAGCAGTACTTC CSVERLAGGSYEQYF
TRBJ1-2 TRBV4-1 - - TGCGCCAGCAGCCAAGACTGGACACCTTCTAACTATGGCTACACCTTC CASSQDWTPSNYGYTF
TRBJ1-5 TRBV20-1 TRBD1 many TGCAGTGCCGGATCGGGGACAGGGCAACTATGGAATCAGCCCCAGCATTTT CSAGSGTGQLWNQPQHF
TRBJ1-2 TRBV19 TRBD1 many TGTGCCAGTCGACAGGGGGGGATCGACTATGGCTACACCTTC CASRQGGIDYGYTF
TRBJ1-5 TRBV7-9 TRBD1 medium-sized TGTGCCAGCGGACAGGACAATCAGCCCCAGCATTTT CASGQDNQPQHF
TRBJ2-1 TRBV7-9 TRBD2 - TGTGCCAGCAGCTTTAGCGGGAGCAATGAGCAGTTCTTC CASSFSGSNEQFF
TRBJ2-2 TRBV13 - - TGTGCCAGCAGCTTAGCTCGCTACACCGGGGAGCTGTTTTTT CASSLARYTGELFF
TRBJ2-1 TRBV5-1 - many TGCGCCAGCAGTACACTGCACCCGCGAATCAATGAGCAGTTCTTC CASSTLHPRINEQFF
TRBJ1-2 TRBV20-1 TRBD1 many TGCAGTGCTAAACCAAGACAGGGGATTAACTATGGCTACACCTTC CSAKPRQGINYGYTF
TRBJ2-1 TRBV5-6 - many TGTGCCAGCAGCCCTATAGCGTACAATGAGCAGTTCTTC CASSPIAYNEQFF
TRBJ2-1 TRBV7-2 - many TGTGCCAGCAGCCGGGGTGGCGGAAATGAGCAGTTCTTC CASSRGGGNEQFF
TRBJ2-2 TRBV7-9 - many TGTGCCAGCACCCTGACCGGGAAGGTGGCCGGGGAGCTGTTTTTT CASTLTGKVAGELFF
TRBJ1-4 TRBV5-6 - many TGTGCCAGCAGCCGTAGTTTTGCCGGAAAACTGTTTTTT CASSRSFAGKLFF
TRBJ2-1 TRBV20-1 TRBD2 many TGCAGTGCTCTAGCGGGGCCTTGGAATGAGCAGTTCTTC CSALAGPWNEQFF
TRBJ2-2 TRBV7-2 TRBD2 many TGTGCCAGCAGCTTATCTCTGCGGGGGGGCCGCACCGGGGAGCTGTTTTTT CASSLSLRGGRTGELFF
TRBJ2-7 TRBV4-1 - few TGCGCCAGCAGCTCCGGGACATTGCGCCACGAGCAGTACTTC CASSSGTLRHEQYF
TRBJ1-2 TRBV2 - few TGTGCCAGCAGTGAAGTGTTGGGACGTACCTTC CASSEVLGRTF
TRBJ1-2 TRBV30 - many TGTGCCTGGAGCCCAGGACTTTTCTATGGCTACACCTTC CAWSPGLFYGYTF
TRBJ1-1 TRBV30 - few TGTGCCTGGAGTGTACGGGGAGGCACTGAAGCTTTCTTT CAWSVRGGTEAFF
TRBJ2-3 TRBV2 - many TGTGCCAGCAGTGTATCGGGCGATACGCAGTATTTT CASSVSGDTQYF
TRBJ2-1 TRBV6-1 - - TGTGCCAGCTGCTGGGCCAGACCATGTGAGCAGTTCTTC CASCWARPCEQFF
TRBJ1-1 TRBV12-3/TRBV12-4 - many TGTGCCAGCAGCTTACCGACGGACGCTGAAGCTTTCTTT CASSLPTDAEAFF
TRBJ2-7 TRBV7-6 - many TGTGCCAGCAGCTTAGATCTGAATTTCTACGAGCAGTACTTC CASSLDLNFYEQYF
TRBJ2-2 TRBV6-4 - many TGTGCCAGCAGTGACTCGATCAGGTTTACCTCGAACACCGGGGAGCTGTTTTTT CASSDSIRFTSNTGELFF
TRBJ2-3 TRBV5-1 - many TGCGCCAGCAGCGACCTCCGCAGCACTAGCACAGATACGCAGTATTTT CASSDLRSTSTDTQYF
TRBJ2-3 TRBV29-1 - many TGCAGCGTTGTTCGCACAGATACGCAGTATTTT CSVVRTDTQYF
TRBJ2-5 TRBV12-3/TRBV12-4 TRBD2 many TGTGCCAGCAGTCGGACTAGCGGGAGGCCCGAGACCCAGTACTTC CASSRTSGRPETQYF
TRBJ2-7 TRBV7-2 - many TGTGCCAGCGCCCATCAATCCTACGAGCAGTACTTC CASAHQSYEQYF
TRBJ1-5 TRBV11-1 - many TGTGCCAGCAGCTTAGCGCAAGGTTCTCAGCCCCAGCATTTT CASSLAQGSQPQHF